This entry concerns a single T cell receptor (beta chain). Sequencing was performed with immunoSEQ multiplex PCR; in TCRdb, only in-frame clones are kept and a portion is missing. This sample has 100,000 to 120,000 clones, with around 89% found just once. The record originates from a study of control samples from healthy donors and cancer patients. The CDR3 covers 14 residues. Unmatched junction bases numbered 7, after V lost 5 bases and J lost 7 bases. The germline CDR1 and CDR2 sequences are LGHNT and FRNRAP. The chain carries TRBV12-5 and TRBJ1-5; TRBD1 matches 8 bases. This sequence originates from a woman aged 60-70 years with lung cancer. Sequencing was performed on PBMCs. CDR3 loop: CASGLGQGGQPQHF. For the CDR3, the DNA is TGTGCTAGTGGTCTCGGACAGGGAGGACAGCCCCAGCATTTT.